The clone carrying this TCR beta chain was found many times. What it binds is not known. Germline CDR1 SQVTM, CDR2 ANQGSEA. Trimming took 6 bases from V and 0 from J; bases not matched to a gene: 14. There are 17 residues in the CDR3. This entry comes from a study of early T cells in non-severe SARS-CoV-2 infection. Study-level findings and limits: Private and CD4 specificities were missed by VDJdb matching, which favored anti-spike CD8 responses.

Individually, cDNA molecules had unique molecular identifiers attached to them. One entry per CDR3 protein results from TCRdb running MiXCR on the 5' RACE reads. This sample has 60,000 to 75,000 distinct CDR3 sequences, with approximately 10% found just once. The genes are TRBV29-1 and TRBJ2-3; 8 bases match TRBD2. This sequence was found in an adult who was a healthcare worker with PCR-confirmed SARS-CoV-2 infection or an uninfected control (not recorded which). Sequencing was done on a sample of whole blood. CDR3 sequence: CSVITSGNPISTDTQYF. The CDR3 DNA is TGCAGCGTCATCACTAGCGGAAACCCTATTAGCACAGATACGCAGTATTTT.